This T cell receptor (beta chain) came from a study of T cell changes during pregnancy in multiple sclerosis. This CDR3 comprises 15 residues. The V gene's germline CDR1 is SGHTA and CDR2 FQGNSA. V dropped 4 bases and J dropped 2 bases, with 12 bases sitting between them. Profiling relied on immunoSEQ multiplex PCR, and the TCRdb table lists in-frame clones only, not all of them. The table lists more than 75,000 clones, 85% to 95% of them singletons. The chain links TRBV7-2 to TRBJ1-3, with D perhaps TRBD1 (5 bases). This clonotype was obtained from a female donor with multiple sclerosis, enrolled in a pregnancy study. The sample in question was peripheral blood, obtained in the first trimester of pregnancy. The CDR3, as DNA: TGTGCCAGCAGCTCCAGGGTCTCCCCTGGAAACACCATATATTTT. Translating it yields CASSSRVSPGNTIYF.